Below are 30 T cell receptor beta chains sequenced from a single sample in a study of T cells in Graves' hyperthyroidism and ophthalmopathy. Using RNA transcripts as the source, TCR beta CDR3 regions were amplified. First-round RT-PCR of the TCR CDR3 relied on the HTBI primer set. TCRdb passed the multiplex PCR reads through MiXCR, listing each CDR3 protein once. The repertoire includes around 520,000 distinct CDR3 sequences, approximately 15% of them detected once, and about 17% sits in the top ten. Sequencing input: blood. The receptors here all came from a woman aged 18-29 years with Graves' hyperthyroidism.

Worth noting for this clonotype: A junction boundary mismatches the germline segment, possibly from a read error. The chain combines TRBV7-2 with TRBJ1-3; TRBD1 matches 7 bases. This CDR3 region has 14 residues. CDR1 and CDR2 (germline): SGHTA, FQGNSA. CDR3 sequence (DNA): TGCGCCAGCAGCCAACCGGGACAGGGAAACACCATATATTTT. The encoded protein is CASSQPGQGNTIYF.

The V and J genes are TRBV5-1 and TRBJ2-1, with D perhaps matching TRBD2 (5 bases). The CDR3 is 14 residues long. Trimming stripped 0 bases from V and 5 bases from J, with 9 bases between. The germline V gene has CDR1 SGHRS and CDR2 YFSETQ. CDR3 coding DNA: TGCGCCAGCAGCTTGGACGGGATACACAATGAGCAGTTCTTC. Translation gives CASSLDGIHNEQFF.

In its sample, this clonotype was seen many times. The genes are TRBV20-1 and TRBJ2-1; 9 nucleotides match TRBD2. Germline CDR1 DFQATT, CDR2 SNEGSKA (reference sequence). Trimming took 2 bases from V and 9 from J; bases not matched to a gene: 8. The CDR3 spans 14 residues. CDR3 nucleotides: TGCAGTGCTAGAAGGCTAGCGGGGAGCGGTGAGCAGTTCTTC. Protein: CSARRLAGSGEQFF.

Only a few counts were recorded for this clonotype. This CDR3 is missing its conserved last phenylalanine or tryptophan, likely due to a read error. V and J are TRBV11-2 and TRBJ2-3, with D perhaps assigned TRBD1 or TRBD2 (5 bases each). V gave up 0 bases and J gave up 0 bases, with 7 bases separating them. Germline CDR1 reads SGHAT; CDR2 reads FQNNGV. This CDR3 region has 15 residues. CDR3: CASSLEGRSTDTQYL. Here the CDR3 DNA reads TGTGCCAGCAGCTTAGAGGGACGGAGCACAGATACGCAGTATCTT.

This clonotype was counted many times. The chain recombines TRBV19 with TRBJ2-7; D perhaps matches TRBD1 (6 bases). Between the trimmed V and J ends, which lost 3 bases and 4 bases, there was a span of 13 bases. Germline V gene data show CDR1 as LNHDA and CDR2 as SQIVND (reference sequence). The CDR3 totals 14 residues. CDR3 bases: TGTGCCAGTAGTATGAGTCGAGGACAGTACGAGCAGTACTTC. Encoded protein: CASSMSRGQYEQYF.

This clonotype was counted at least ten times. V and J are TRBV30 and TRBJ2-1; 8 positions agree with TRBD2. There are 14 residues in the CDR3. Germline trimming cut 1 base from V and 4 bases from J; bases unmatched to any gene: 3. Germline V gene data show CDR1 as GTSNPN and CDR2 as SVGIG (reference sequence). Here the CDR3 reads CAWSASGGYNEQFF. CDR3 DNA sequence: TGTGCCTGGAGTGCAAGCGGGGGTTACAATGAGCAGTTCTTC.

The table lists this clonotype with a few counts. The chain recombines TRBV24-1 with TRBJ1-2; the D gene is possibly TRBD1 (5 bases). The CDR3 has 11 amino acids. V was cut by 3 bases and J by 8 bases, with 6 bases left in between. CDR1 KGHDR and CDR2 SFDVKD come from the germline V gene. CDR3 in amino acids: CATSDQGGYTF. In nucleotides, the CDR3 is TGTGCCACCAGTGATCAGGGCGGCTACACCTTC.

The table lists this clonotype with many counts. This chain links TRBV20-1 with TRBJ2-1; TRBD2 matches 9 bases. With V trimmed by 5 bases and J by 10 bases, 15 bases remained unmatched. Germline V lookup: CDR1 DFQATT, CDR2 SNEGSKA (reference sequence). The CDR3 is made up of 15 amino acids. CDR3 nucleotides: TGCAGTGCTGCCCGTGGGGTAGCGGGAGTGCCCGAGCAGTTCTTC. This encodes CSAARGVAGVPEQFF.

In this sample, this clonotype turned up many times. The chain is built from TRBV12-3 or TRBV12-4 and TRBJ2-3; tentatively, D is TRBD1 (5 bases). V gave up 10 bases and J gave up 2 bases, with 7 bases separating them. This CDR3 has 11 amino acids. This CDR3 reads CANRNTDTQYF. The CDR3 DNA follows: TGTGCCAACAGGAACACAGATACGCAGTATTTT.

This clonotype turned up a few times. The chain combines TRBV6-5 with TRBJ2-7, with D perhaps matching TRBD1 (6 bases). V lost 2 bases, J lost 0 bases, and 17 bases lay in between. Germline-derived CDR1 and CDR2 are MNHEY and SVGAGI. The CDR3 contains 17 residues. CDR3 amino acids: CASSYPLGQGSSYEQYV. In DNA form, the CDR3 reads TGTGCCAGCAGTTACCCCCTTGGGCAGGGGAGCTCCTACGAGCAGTACGTC.

This clonotype has at least ten counts. The chain couples TRBV6-4 to TRBJ2-1, with TRBD2 matching over 14 bases. Trimming removed 3 bases from V and 7 bases from J; junction bases left unmatched: 2. Germline lookup yields CDR1 MRHNA and CDR2 SNTAGT. The CDR3 runs 15 residues. CDR3 in DNA: TGTGCCAGCAGTGAGGGGACTAGCGGGAGTAATGAGCAGTTCTTC. Protein product: CASSEGTSGSNEQFF.

This clonotype was recorded at least ten times. The rearrangement uses TRBV27 and TRBJ2-4; 9 bases match TRBD1. The length of the CDR3 is 13 residues. CDR1 and CDR2 (germline): MNHEY, SMNVEV (reference sequence). V lost 6 bases to trimming and J lost 9 bases; unmatched junction nucleotides: 6. The CDR3 spells CASRRTGVGIQYF. CDR3 nucleotides: TGTGCCAGCAGACGGACAGGGGTGGGCATTCAGTACTTC.

This clonotype was seen more than once but under ten times. This chain uses TRBV5-1 with TRBJ1-2; tentative D call: TRBD1 (5 bases). This CDR3 has 14 amino acids. The germline V and J ends were trimmed by 0 bases and 5 bases, with 11 bases remaining between them. The V gene's germline CDR1 is SGHRS and CDR2 YFSETQ. The CDR3 DNA sequence: TGCGCCAGCAGCTTGGGGCAGGGCTTTTATGGCTACACCTTC. Protein sequence: CASSLGQGFYGYTF.

This clonotype occurred a few times. This rearrangement joins TRBV12-3 or TRBV12-4 to TRBJ1-2; D gene unclear. Deletions cut 1 base from V and 7 bases from J, with 10 bases between. The CDR3 contains 13 residues. CDR3 sequence: CASSLGKRGGYTF. CDR3 coding DNA: TGTGCCAGCAGTTTAGGAAAACGCGGTGGCTACACCTTC.

The chain employs TRBV11-1 and TRBJ2-5; D might be TRBD2 (6 bases). The CDR3 sequence is 14 residues long. Trimming pared 5 bases from V and 2 bases from J, leaving 12 bases between. In germline, CDR1 is SGHAT, CDR2 FQDESV (reference sequence). CDR3 amino acids: CASSPDYSQETQYF. The CDR3, as DNA: TGTGCCAGCAGCCCGGACTATAGTCAAGAGACCCAGTACTTC. The entire variable domain, with the rest obtained from reference TRBV11-1 and TRBJ2-5, is as follows: EAEVAQSPRYKITEKSQAVAFWCDPISGHATLYWYRQILGQGPELLVQFQDESVVDDSQLPKDRFSAERLKGVDSTLKIQPAELGDSAMYLCASSPDYSQETQYFGPGTRLLVL.

This clonotype was counted many times. V gene TRBV5-1 combines with J gene TRBJ2-1; D is perhaps TRBD2 (6 bases). This CDR3 is built from 14 residues. Germline V gene sequence: CDR1 SGHRS, CDR2 YFSETQ. Trimming left V 4 bases short and J 6 bases short, with 14 bases between. DNA for the CDR3: TGCGCCAGCAGCCTCCAAACTAGCTCCAATGAGCAGTTCTTC. Protein: CASSLQTSSNEQFF.

V usage is TRBV11-2 and J usage is TRBJ2-1; TRBD1 agrees at 10 bases. V shed 2 bases, J shed 4 bases, and the junction held 5 bases outside the gene matches. CDR1 and CDR2 from the germline V gene are SGHAT and FQNNGV. The CDR3 totals 16 residues. This CDR3 is CASSLKMGQGYNEQFF. CDR3 nucleotides: TGTGCCAGCAGCTTAAAGATGGGACAGGGGTACAATGAGCAGTTCTTC.

This clonotype appeared many times. The gene calls are TRBV12-3 or TRBV12-4 and TRBJ2-7; D not resolved. The V gene lost 6 bases and the J gene lost 4 bases, with 16 bases spanning the gap. The CDR3 has 14 residues. The CDR3 spells CASRPLTQAYEQYV. The DNA for the CDR3 is TGTGCCAGCAGACCTCTAACACAAGCTTACGAGCAGTACGTC.

This clonotype was seen repeatedly, ten times or more. The rearrangement uses TRBV6-2 or TRBV6-3 and TRBJ2-5, with 7 bases fitting TRBD2. CDR1 and CDR2 from the germline V gene are MNHEY and SVGEGT. The length of the CDR3 is 16 residues. V shed 0 bases and J 1 base; nucleotides not matched to a gene: 5. CDR3 sequence: CASSYSREITQETQYF. In DNA form, the CDR3 reads TGTGCCAGCAGTTACTCGCGGGAGATCACCCAAGAGACCCAGTACTTC.

This clonotype was observed a few times. The gene calls are TRBV7-9 and TRBJ1-2, with D unresolved. Trimming shortened V by 5 bases and J by 5 bases, and 18 bases separated the two germline ends. The CDR3 spans 15 residues. Germline values: CDR1 SEHNR, CDR2 FQNEAQ (reference sequence). The CDR3 spells CASSKERTVGYGYTF. CDR3 DNA sequence: TGTGCCAGCAGCAAAGAACGGACTGTTGGATATGGCTACACCTTC.

The chain is built from TRBV19 and TRBJ1-1; maybe TRBD1 (6 bases). Trimming took 5 bases from V and 8 from J, leaving 18 bases between them. Germline V gene lookup returns CDR1 LNHDA and CDR2 SQIVND (reference sequence). This CDR3 contains 14 residues. The CDR3 DNA follows: TGTGCCAGTAGTTTAATGACAGGCCCCACGGAAGCTTTCTTT. This encodes CASSLMTGPTEAFF.

There are many counts of this clonotype. This sequence joins TRBV12-3 or TRBV12-4 and TRBJ2-2; D perhaps matches TRBD2 (5 bases). V lost 3 bases, J lost 3 bases, and 8 bases lay in between. The CDR3 is made up of 14 amino acids. Here the CDR3 DNA reads TGTGCCAGCAGTTTGGGCGGGCACACCGGGGAGCTGTTTTTT. Translated: CASSLGGHTGELFF.

This clonotype was seen repeatedly, ten times or more. The V call is TRBV29-1, the J call TRBJ2-1; D remains ambiguous. V was pared by 6 bases and J by 3 bases, with 12 bases between. The germline V gene has CDR1 SQVTM and CDR2 ANQGSEA. The CDR3 extends over 13 amino acids. CDR3 in amino acids: CSVREGSYNEQFF. The CDR3 nucleotides read TGCAGCGTAAGGGAAGGCAGCTACAATGAGCAGTTCTTC.

This clonotype was seen more than once but under ten times. This chain links TRBV3-1 with TRBJ1-2, with D possibly matching TRBD1 (5 bases). Per germline, CDR1 LGHDT and CDR2 YNNKEL (reference sequence). Trimming cost V 3 bases and J 8 bases, with 10 bases left between them. This CDR3 is 12 amino acids long. In DNA form, the CDR3 reads TGTGCCAGCAGCCACGACAGCCTCGGCTACACCTTC. Encoded protein: CASSHDSLGYTF.

In its sample, this clonotype was seen many times. The V call is TRBV27, the J call TRBJ2-1, with a weak D call TRBD1 (6 bases). In germline, CDR1 is MNHEY, CDR2 SMNVEV (reference sequence). The CDR3 length is 15 residues. The germline V and J ends were trimmed by 4 bases and 5 bases, with 15 bases remaining between them. The CDR3 sequence is CASSSHQGWDNEQFF. In nucleotides, the CDR3 is TGTGCCAGCAGTTCACACCAGGGGTGGGACAATGAGCAGTTCTTC.

The chain links TRBV28 to TRBJ2-7, with 9 bases fitting TRBD2. Germline V gene sequence: CDR1 MDHEN, CDR2 SYDVKM. V lost 7 bases and J lost 6; bases outside the gene matches: 13. The CDR3 extends over 15 amino acids. CDR3 region: CASTPRGGTSSEQYF. The CDR3 coding sequence is TGTGCCAGCACCCCAAGAGGCGGGACTAGCTCCGAGCAGTACTTC.

The chain links TRBV20-1 to TRBJ2-2; TRBD2 matches 12 bases. Germline values: CDR1 DFQATT, CDR2 SNEGSKA (reference sequence). The CDR3 runs 17 residues. V shed 1 base, J shed 6 bases, and the junction held 9 bases outside the gene matches. CDR3 residues: CSARVAGASGRAGELFF. In nucleotides, the CDR3 is TGCAGTGCTAGAGTTGCCGGCGCTAGCGGGAGGGCCGGGGAGCTGTTTTTT.

At least ten counts were recorded for this clonotype. The chain has TRBV7-6 and TRBJ2-7; D not resolved. Trimming cost V 4 bases and J 5 bases, with 9 bases left between them. This CDR3 is 12 amino acids long. Per germline, CDR1 SGHVS and CDR2 FNYEAQ. The DNA of the CDR3 is TGTGCCAGCAGCTACAAGTGGAACGAGCAGTACTTC. Translated, it gives CASSYKWNEQYF.

At least ten counts were recorded for this clonotype. The chain recombines TRBV11-2 with TRBJ1-5; D is unclear. The CDR3 extends over 13 amino acids. Germline V gives CDR1 SGHAT, CDR2 FQNNGV. Trimming removed 5 bases at V and 1 base at J, with 6 bases between. The CDR3 bases are TGTGCCAGCAGCCAGGCGAGCAATCAGCCCCAGCATTTT. Protein product: CASSQASNQPQHF.

This clonotype was seen at least ten times. This chain connects TRBV30 to TRBJ1-2; no definite D call. CDR3 length equals 12 residues. Germline CDR1 reads GTSNPN; CDR2 reads SVGIG (reference sequence). Trimming pared 1 base from V and 0 bases from J, leaving 3 bases between. This chain's CDR3 is CAWSETNYGYTF. CDR3 DNA: TGTGCCTGGAGTGAAACTAACTATGGCTACACCTTC.